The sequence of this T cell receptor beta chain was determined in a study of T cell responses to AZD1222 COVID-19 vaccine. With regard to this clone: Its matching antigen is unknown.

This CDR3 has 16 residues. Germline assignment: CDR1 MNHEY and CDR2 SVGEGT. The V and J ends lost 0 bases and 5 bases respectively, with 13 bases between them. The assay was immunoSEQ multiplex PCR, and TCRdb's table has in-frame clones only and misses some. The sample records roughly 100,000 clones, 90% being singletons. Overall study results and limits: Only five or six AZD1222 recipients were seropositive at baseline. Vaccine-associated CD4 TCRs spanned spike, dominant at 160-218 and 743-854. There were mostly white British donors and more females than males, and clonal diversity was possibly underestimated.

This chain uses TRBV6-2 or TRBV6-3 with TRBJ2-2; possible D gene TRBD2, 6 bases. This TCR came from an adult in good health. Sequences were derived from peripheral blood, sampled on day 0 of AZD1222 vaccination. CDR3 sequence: CASSYSIRGGTGELFF. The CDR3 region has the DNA TGTGCCAGCAGTTACTCGATAAGGGGAGGAACCGGGGAGCTGTTTTTT.